This T cell receptor beta chain was captured in a study of blood T cell repertoires in COVID-19. In the study overall: Acute-phase and convalescent COVID-19 samples originated in the United States, Italy and Spain.

The CDR3 extends over 14 amino acids. Trimming left V 5 bases short and J 5 bases short, with 15 bases between. Germline CDR1 and CDR2: LNHNV and YYDKDF (reference sequence). In the authors' workflow: Estimation of nucleated cell counts was performed using reference gene primer amplification. The repertoire was sequenced with immunoSEQ multiplex PCR; TCRdb's copy has only in-frame clones and lacks some. V, J and clone size were drawn from that table, and D and trimming were deduced from the DNA. This table has around 200,000 clones, roughly 73% appearing once. This clonotype originated in an elderly woman with active or convalescent COVID-19. Sequencing was carried out using peripheral blood. The genes are TRBV15 and TRBJ1-2, with D possibly being TRBD1 (5 bases). The CDR3 region is CATSPWGGIYGYTF. The CDR3 DNA reads TGTGCCACCAGCCCATGGGGGGGGATATATGGCTACACCTTC. The full variable domain, rest sourced from reference TRBV15 and TRBJ1-2, is DAMVIQNPRYQVTQFGKPVTLSCSQTLNHNVMYWYQQKSSQAPKLLFHYYDKDFNNEADTPDNFQSRRPNTSFCFLDIRSPGLGDTAMYLCATSPWGGIYGYTFGSGTRLTVV.